Included here is one TCR beta chain sequence, with context. Assay used: immunoSEQ multiplex PCR; TCRdb lists only in-frame clones, some missing. Among 65,000 or so clones listed, around 84% were seen once. The entry originates in a study of T cell responses to AZD1222 COVID-19 vaccine. For the study at large: The study pooled second doses at about 4 or about 12 weeks.

V was clipped by 2 bases and J by 4 bases, with 14 bases between them. The CDR3 runs 16 residues. Germline V gene lookup returns CDR1 MNHNY and CDR2 SVGAGI (reference sequence). The chain recombines TRBV6-6 with TRBJ2-2; a possible D gene is TRBD1 (6 bases). The TCR sequence derives from an adult in good health. The material was peripheral blood, obtained on day 0 of AZD1222 vaccination. The CDR3 protein is CASSYPDRLSTGELFF. The CDR3 DNA follows: TGTGCCAGCAGTTACCCGGACAGACTCAGCACCGGGGAGCTGTTTTTT.